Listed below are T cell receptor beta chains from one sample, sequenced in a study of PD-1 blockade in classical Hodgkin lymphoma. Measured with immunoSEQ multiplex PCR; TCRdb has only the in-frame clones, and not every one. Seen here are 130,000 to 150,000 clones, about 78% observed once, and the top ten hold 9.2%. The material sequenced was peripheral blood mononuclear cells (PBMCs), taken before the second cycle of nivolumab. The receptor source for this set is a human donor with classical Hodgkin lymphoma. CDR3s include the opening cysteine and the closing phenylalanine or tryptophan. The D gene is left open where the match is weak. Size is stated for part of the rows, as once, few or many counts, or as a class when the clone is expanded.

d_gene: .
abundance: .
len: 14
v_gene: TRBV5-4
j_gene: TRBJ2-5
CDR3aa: CASSIGAAEETQYF
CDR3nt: TGTGCCAGCAGCATCGGAGCGGCCGAAGAGACCCAGTACTTC

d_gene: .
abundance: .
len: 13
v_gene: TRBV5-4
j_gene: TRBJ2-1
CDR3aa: CASSLGQLNEQFF
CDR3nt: TGTGCCAGCAGCTTGGGGCAGCTAAATGAGCAGTTCTTC

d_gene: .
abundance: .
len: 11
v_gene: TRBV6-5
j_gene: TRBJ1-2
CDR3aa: CASSSGYGYTF
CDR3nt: TGTGCCAGCAGTAGCGGCTATGGCTACACCTTC

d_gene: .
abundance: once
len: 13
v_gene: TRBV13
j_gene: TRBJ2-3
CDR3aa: CASSHGGTDTQYF
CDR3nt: TGTGCCAGCAGCCATGGCGGCACAGATACGCAGTATTTT

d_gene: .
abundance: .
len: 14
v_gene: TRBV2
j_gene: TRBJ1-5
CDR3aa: CASMSTYSNQPQHF
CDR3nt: TGTGCCAGCATGAGTACCTATAGCAATCAGCCCCAGCATTTT

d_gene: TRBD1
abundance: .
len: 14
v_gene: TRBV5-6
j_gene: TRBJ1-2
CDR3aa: CASSETGYNYGYTF
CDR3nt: TGTGCCAGCAGTGAGACAGGGTACAACTATGGCTACACCTTC

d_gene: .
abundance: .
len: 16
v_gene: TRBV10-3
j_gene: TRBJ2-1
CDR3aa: CAIGIERGGLYNEQFF
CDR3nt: TGTGCCATCGGGATCGAGCGAGGAGGACTCTACAATGAGCAGTTCTTC

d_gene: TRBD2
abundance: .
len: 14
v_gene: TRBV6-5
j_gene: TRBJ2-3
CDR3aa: CASRPSGGADTQYF
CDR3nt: TGTGCCAGCAGACCTAGCGGGGGGGCAGATACGCAGTATTTT

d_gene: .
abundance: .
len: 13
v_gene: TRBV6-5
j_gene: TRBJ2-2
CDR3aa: CASSELDTGELFF
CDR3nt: TGTGCCAGCAGTGAGTTGGACACCGGGGAGCTGTTTTTT

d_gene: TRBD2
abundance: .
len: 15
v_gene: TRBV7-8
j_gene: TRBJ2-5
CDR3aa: CASSLGAGGQETQYF
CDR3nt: TGTGCCAGCAGCTTAGGTGCGGGGGGGCAAGAGACCCAGTACTTC

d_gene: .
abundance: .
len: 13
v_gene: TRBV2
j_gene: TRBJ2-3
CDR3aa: CAMRTDLTDTQYF
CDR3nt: TGTGCCATGAGGACAGACCTCACAGATACGCAGTATTTT

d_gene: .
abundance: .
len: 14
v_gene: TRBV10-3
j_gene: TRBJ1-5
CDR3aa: CAISERFVNQPQHF
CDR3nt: TGTGCCATCAGTGAAAGGTTTGTCAATCAGCCCCAGCATTTT

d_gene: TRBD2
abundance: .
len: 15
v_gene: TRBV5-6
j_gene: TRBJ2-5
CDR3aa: CASSYSGGSQETQYF
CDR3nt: TGTGCCAGCAGCTATAGCGGGGGGTCACAAGAGACCCAGTACTTC

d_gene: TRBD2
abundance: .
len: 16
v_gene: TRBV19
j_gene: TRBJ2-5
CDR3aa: CASSISPLAGQETQYF
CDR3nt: TGTGCCAGTAGTATAAGCCCCCTAGCGGGGCAAGAGACCCAGTACTTC

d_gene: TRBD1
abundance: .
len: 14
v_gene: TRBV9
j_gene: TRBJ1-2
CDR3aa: CASSPGTGGYGYTF
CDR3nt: TGTGCCAGCAGCCCGGGGACAGGGGGTTATGGCTACACCTTC

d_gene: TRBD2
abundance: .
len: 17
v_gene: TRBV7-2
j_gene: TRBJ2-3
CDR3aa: CASSLDGTGGGIDTQYF
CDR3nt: TGTGCCAGCAGCTTAGACGGCACGGGGGGGGGTATAGATACGCAGTATTTT

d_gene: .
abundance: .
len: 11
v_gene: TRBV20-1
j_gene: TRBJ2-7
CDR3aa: CSAPTVYEQYF
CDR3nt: TGCAGTGCTCCTACCGTTTACGAGCAGTACTTC

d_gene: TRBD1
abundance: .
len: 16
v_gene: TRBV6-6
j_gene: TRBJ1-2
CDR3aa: CASSSRSGQGSYGYTF
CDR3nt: TGTGCCAGCAGTTCCAGGTCGGGACAGGGTAGCTATGGCTACACCTTC

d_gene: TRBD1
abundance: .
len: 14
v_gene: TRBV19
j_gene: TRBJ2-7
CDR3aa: CASSTTGTAYEQYF
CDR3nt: TGTGCCAGTAGTACGACAGGGACGGCCTACGAGCAGTACTTC

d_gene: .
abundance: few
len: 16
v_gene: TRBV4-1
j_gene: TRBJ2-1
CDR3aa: CASRGAGQSSYNEQFF
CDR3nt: TGCGCCAGCAGGGGAGCGGGACAGAGCTCCTACAATGAGCAGTTCTTC

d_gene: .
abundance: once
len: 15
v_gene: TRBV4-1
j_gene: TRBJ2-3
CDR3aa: CASRRLDQVADTQYF
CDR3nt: TGCGCCAGCAGACGACTAGACCAAGTGGCAGATACGCAGTATTTT

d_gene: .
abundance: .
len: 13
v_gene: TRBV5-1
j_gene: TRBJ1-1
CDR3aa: CASSLGDFAEAFF
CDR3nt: TGCGCCAGCAGCTTGGGGGATTTCGCTGAAGCTTTCTTT

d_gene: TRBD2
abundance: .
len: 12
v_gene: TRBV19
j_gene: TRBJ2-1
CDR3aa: CASSTSGRQQFF
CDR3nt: TGTGCCAGTAGTACTAGCGGGAGGCAGCAGTTCTTC

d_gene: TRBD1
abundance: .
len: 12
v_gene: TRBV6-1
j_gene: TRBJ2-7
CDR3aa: CASIDRGYEQYF
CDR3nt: TGTGCCAGCATTGACAGGGGCTACGAGCAGTACTTC

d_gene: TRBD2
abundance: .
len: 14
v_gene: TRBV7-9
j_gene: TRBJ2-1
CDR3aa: CASSLAGLASEQFF
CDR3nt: TGTGCCAGCAGCTTAGCGGGACTAGCAAGTGAGCAGTTCTTC

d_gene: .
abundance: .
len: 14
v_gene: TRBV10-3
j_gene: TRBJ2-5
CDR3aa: CAIRGTSAVETQYF
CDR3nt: TGTGCCATCAGGGGGACCTCGGCCGTGGAGACCCAGTACTTC

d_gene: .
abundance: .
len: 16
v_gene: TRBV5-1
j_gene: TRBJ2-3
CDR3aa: CASSTGFDRRTDTQYF
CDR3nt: TGCGCCAGCAGCACCGGATTCGACAGGCGCACAGATACGCAGTATTTT

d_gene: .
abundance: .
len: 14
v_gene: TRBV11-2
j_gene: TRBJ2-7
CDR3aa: CASSLALGSYEQYF
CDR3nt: TGTGCCAGCAGCTTAGCGCTGGGCTCCTACGAGCAGTACTTC

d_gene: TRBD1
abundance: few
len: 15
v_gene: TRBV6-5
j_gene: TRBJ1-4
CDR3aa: CASRSSGTEKEKLFF
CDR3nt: TGTGCCAGTCGATCCTCCGGGACAGAAAAGGAAAAACTGTTTTTT

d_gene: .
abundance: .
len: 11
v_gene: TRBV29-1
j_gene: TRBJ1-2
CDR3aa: CSVGTNYGYTF
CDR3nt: TGCAGCGTTGGCACTAACTATGGCTACACCTTC

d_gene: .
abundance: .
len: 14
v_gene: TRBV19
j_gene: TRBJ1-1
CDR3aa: CASSISGANTEAFF
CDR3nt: TGTGCCAGTAGTATATCGGGGGCAAACACTGAAGCTTTCTTT